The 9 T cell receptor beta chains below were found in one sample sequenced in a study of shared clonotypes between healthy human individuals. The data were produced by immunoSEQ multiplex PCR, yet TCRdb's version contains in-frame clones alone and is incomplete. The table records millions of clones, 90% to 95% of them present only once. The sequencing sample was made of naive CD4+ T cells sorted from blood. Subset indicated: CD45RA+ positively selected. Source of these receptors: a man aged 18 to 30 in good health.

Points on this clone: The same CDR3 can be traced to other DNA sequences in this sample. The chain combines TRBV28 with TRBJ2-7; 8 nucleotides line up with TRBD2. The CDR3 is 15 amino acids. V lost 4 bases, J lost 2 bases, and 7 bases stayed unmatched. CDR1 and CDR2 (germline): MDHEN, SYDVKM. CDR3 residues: CASSSPRGGTYEQYF. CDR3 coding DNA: TGTGCCAGCAGTTCCCCCCGGGGGGGGACCTACGAGCAGTACTTC.

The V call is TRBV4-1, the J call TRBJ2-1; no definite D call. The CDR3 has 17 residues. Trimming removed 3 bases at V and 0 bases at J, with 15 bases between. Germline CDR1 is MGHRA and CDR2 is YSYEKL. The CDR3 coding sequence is TGCGCCAGCAGCCACCCTTCCACTGAGAGCTCCTACAATGAGCAGTTCTTC. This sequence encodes CASSHPSTESSYNEQFF.

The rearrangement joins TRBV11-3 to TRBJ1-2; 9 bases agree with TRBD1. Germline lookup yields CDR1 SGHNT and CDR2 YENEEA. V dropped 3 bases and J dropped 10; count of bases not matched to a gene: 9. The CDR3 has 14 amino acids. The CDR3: CASSFLRDRVHYTF. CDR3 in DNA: TGTGCCAGCAGCTTCCTCCGGGACAGGGTACACTACACCTTC. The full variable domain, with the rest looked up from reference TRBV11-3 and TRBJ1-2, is EAGVVQSPRYKIIEKKQPVAFWCNPISGHNTLYWYLQNLGQGPELLIRYENEEAVDDSQLPKDRFSAERLKGVDSTLKIQPAELGDSAVYLCASSFLRDRVHYTFGSGTRLTVV.

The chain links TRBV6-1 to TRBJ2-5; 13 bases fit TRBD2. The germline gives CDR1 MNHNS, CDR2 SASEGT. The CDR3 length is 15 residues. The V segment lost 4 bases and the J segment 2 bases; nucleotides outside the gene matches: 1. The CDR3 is CASSGLAGGQETQYF. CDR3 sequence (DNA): TGTGCCAGCAGTGGACTAGCGGGAGGTCAAGAGACCCAGTACTTC.

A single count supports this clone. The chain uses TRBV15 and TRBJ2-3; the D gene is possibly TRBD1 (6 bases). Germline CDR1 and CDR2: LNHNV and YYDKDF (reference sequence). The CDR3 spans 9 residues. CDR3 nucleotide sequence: TGTGGCGTCGGGGACAACTTGTATTTT. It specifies CGVGDNLYF.

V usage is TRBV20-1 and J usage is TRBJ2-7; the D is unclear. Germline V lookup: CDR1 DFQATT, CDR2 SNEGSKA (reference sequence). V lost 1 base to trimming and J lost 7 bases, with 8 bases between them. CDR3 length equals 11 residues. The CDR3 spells CSARVVGEQYF. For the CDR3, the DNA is TGCAGTGCTAGAGTGGTTGGGGAGCAGTACTTC.

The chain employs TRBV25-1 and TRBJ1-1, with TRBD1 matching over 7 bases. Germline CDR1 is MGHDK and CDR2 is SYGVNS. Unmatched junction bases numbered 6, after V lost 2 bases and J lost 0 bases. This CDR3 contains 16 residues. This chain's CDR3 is CASSERRGQLNTEAFF. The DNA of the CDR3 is TGTGCCAGCAGTGAACGTAGGGGGCAACTGAACACTGAAGCTTTCTTT.

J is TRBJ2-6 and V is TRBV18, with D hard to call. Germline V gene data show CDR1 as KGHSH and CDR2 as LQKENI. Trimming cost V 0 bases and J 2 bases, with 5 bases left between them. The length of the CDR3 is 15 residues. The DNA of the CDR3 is TGTGCCAGCTCACCACCAAGGGCTGGGGCCAACGTCCTGACTTTC. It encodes CASSPPRAGANVLTF. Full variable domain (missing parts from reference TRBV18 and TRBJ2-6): NAGVMQNPRHLVRRRGQEARLRCSPMKGHSHVYWYRQLPEEGLKFMVYLQKENIIDESGMPKERFSAEFPKEGPSILRIQQVVRGDSAAYFCASSPPRAGANVLTFGAGSRLTVL.

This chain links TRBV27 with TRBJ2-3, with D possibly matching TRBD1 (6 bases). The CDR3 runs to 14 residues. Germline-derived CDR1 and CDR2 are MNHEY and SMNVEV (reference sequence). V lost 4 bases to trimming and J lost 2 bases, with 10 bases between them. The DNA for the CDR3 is TGTGCCAGCAGTTGGGGGCGATTCACAGATACGCAGTATTTT. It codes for CASSWGRFTDTQYF.